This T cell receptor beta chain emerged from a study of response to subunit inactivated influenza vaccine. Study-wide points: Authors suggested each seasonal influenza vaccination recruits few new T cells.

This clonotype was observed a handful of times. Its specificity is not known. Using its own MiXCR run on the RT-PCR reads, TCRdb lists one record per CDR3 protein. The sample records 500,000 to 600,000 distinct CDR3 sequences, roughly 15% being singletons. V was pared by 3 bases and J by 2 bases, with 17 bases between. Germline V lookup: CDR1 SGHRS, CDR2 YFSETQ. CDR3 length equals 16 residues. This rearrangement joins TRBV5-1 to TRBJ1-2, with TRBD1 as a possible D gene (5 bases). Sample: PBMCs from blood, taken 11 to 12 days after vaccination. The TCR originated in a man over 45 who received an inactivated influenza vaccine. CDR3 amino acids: CASSSWDGGKNYGYTF. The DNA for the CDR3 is TGCGCCAGCAGCTCTTGGGACGGCGGCAAGAACTATGGCTACACCTTC.